The rows below give T cell receptor beta chains drawn from one sample of a study of CD8 T cells in ankylosing spondylitis. TCRdb itself ran the 5' RACE reads through MiXCR, one entry per CDR3 protein. This sample has about 350,000 distinct CDR3 sequences; roughly 20% occur once, and the top ten carry approximately 14%. Sequenced sample: blood, either unsorted or a sorted T cell fraction (not recorded which). The origin of the receptors is a male donor with ankylosing spondylitis or in good health (not recorded which). Each CDR3 is given without its conserved first and last residue. The order of the fields is V gene, J gene, CDR3 protein.

v_call: TRBV11-1; j_call: TRBJ2-3; cdr3_aa: ASSLVVAGGPGTDTQY
v_call: TRBV5-5; j_call: TRBJ2-3; cdr3_aa: ASSLDSGGMKDTQY
v_call: TRBV10-2; j_call: TRBJ2-1; cdr3_aa: ASRDSLSSYNEQF
v_call: TRBV20-1; j_call: TRBJ2-6; cdr3_aa: SARLPDSGANVLT
v_call: TRBV3-1; j_call: TRBJ2-5; cdr3_aa: ASSQVVEREETQY
v_call: TRBV29-1; j_call: TRBJ2-5; cdr3_aa: SVDRDSQETQY
v_call: TRBV20-1; j_call: TRBJ2-1; cdr3_aa: SARTGIGDFEQF
v_call: TRBV9; j_call: TRBJ2-5; cdr3_aa: ASSSTGQTQY
v_call: TRBV12-3/TRBV12-4; j_call: TRBJ2-7; cdr3_aa: ASSLPAGVSHEQY
v_call: TRBV15; j_call: TRBJ2-3; cdr3_aa: ATSTAGPDTQY
v_call: TRBV6-1; j_call: TRBJ2-2; cdr3_aa: ASTIFSGELF
v_call: TRBV12-3/TRBV12-4; j_call: TRBJ2-7; cdr3_aa: ASSLEESGRLGQY
v_call: TRBV28; j_call: TRBJ1-5; cdr3_aa: ASTDSSNQPQH
v_call: TRBV7-6; j_call: TRBJ2-1; cdr3_aa: ASSFGQGGYEQF
v_call: TRBV4-1; j_call: TRBJ1-6; cdr3_aa: ASSQTVSYNSPLH
v_call: TRBV5-1; j_call: TRBJ2-6; cdr3_aa: ASSFWGSGANVLT
v_call: TRBV4-2; j_call: TRBJ2-3; cdr3_aa: ASSHARASTDTQY
v_call: TRBV7-9; j_call: TRBJ2-1; cdr3_aa: ASTPDRAYNEQF
v_call: TRBV9; j_call: TRBJ2-3; cdr3_aa: ASSVSLAGSTDTQY
v_call: TRBV6-2/TRBV6-3; j_call: TRBJ2-7; cdr3_aa: ASSSSLAASSYEQY
v_call: TRBV23-1; j_call: TRBJ2-3; cdr3_aa: ASSQLGEPADTQY
v_call: TRBV7-7; j_call: TRBJ2-2; cdr3_aa: ASSPYNLGQTNTGELF
v_call: TRBV24-1; j_call: TRBJ1-5; cdr3_aa: ATSDYGVSQPQH
v_call: TRBV10-3; j_call: TRBJ2-7; cdr3_aa: AISEQTGAHEQY
v_call: TRBV10-2; j_call: TRBJ2-7; cdr3_aa: ASSSTLLRSSYEQY
v_call: TRBV5-1; j_call: TRBJ2-7; cdr3_aa: ASSLATGGPSYEQY
v_call: TRBV20-1; j_call: TRBJ2-6; cdr3_aa: SADGQGLPSGANVLT
v_call: TRBV12-3/TRBV12-4; j_call: TRBJ2-5; cdr3_aa: ASKSRQEETQY
v_call: TRBV15; j_call: TRBJ1-2; cdr3_aa: ATSQGEDRWRYT
v_call: TRBV11-2; j_call: TRBJ1-6; cdr3_aa: ASSLDLDGGLGSPLH
v_call: TRBV29-1; j_call: TRBJ2-5; cdr3_aa: SVDDFSKEQETQY
v_call: TRBV20-1; j_call: TRBJ1-2; cdr3_aa: SARQGSGVNYGYT
v_call: TRBV9; j_call: TRBJ2-5; cdr3_aa: ASSVARSLDLGTQY
v_call: TRBV12-3/TRBV12-4; j_call: TRBJ2-2; cdr3_aa: ASSGVVAMNTGELF